This T cell receptor beta chain comes out of a study of identical twins. Findings and limits, study-wide: Not following the same donors, the study drew its conclusions from cross-sectional statistical analysis. Fewer insertions marked abundant cord blood beta clonotypes; young adult naive trended weakly, memory not at all.

This clonotype was seen ten or more times. Its cognate antigen is unknown. Every sampled donor was Caucasian and healthy. TCRdb itself ran the 5' RACE reads through MiXCR, one entry per CDR3 protein. This sample has 650,000 to 800,000 distinct CDR3 sequences, with around 8.3% found just once. A further study also used this sample, focusing on yellow fever vaccine responses in identical twins.

The sequencing sample was made of PBMCs. The source is a woman aged 18-29 years in good health.

Here the CDR3 DNA reads TGTGCCAGCAGCTCCCCGGGAGGCACTGAAGCTTTCTTT. The encoded protein is CASSSPGGTEAFF. The chain recombines TRBV7-2 with TRBJ1-1, with D uncertain. There are 13 residues in the CDR3. V lost 4 bases to trimming and J lost 4 bases, with 10 bases between them. The germline CDR1 and CDR2 sequences are SGHTA and FQGNSA.